The clone carrying this T cell receptor beta chain has just a few counts. Trimming removed 2 bases at V and 1 base at J, with 4 bases between. The CDR3 has 13 residues. The V gene's germline CDR1 is MNHEY and CDR2 SVGAGI. Measured with immunoSEQ multiplex PCR; TCRdb has only the in-frame clones, and not every one. The table has about 32,000 clones, around 89% seen once. These data are taken from a study of PD-1 and CTLA-4 blockade in melanoma. V is TRBV6-5 and J is TRBJ2-3; D remains ambiguous. The sample in question was CD8+ T cells from peripheral blood, obtained from a patient given anti-PD-1 treatment. The TCR sequence derives from a human donor with melanoma. This CDR3 is CASSYLGTDTQYF. DNA of the CDR3: TGTGCCAGCAGTTACCTTGGCACAGATACGCAGTATTTT.